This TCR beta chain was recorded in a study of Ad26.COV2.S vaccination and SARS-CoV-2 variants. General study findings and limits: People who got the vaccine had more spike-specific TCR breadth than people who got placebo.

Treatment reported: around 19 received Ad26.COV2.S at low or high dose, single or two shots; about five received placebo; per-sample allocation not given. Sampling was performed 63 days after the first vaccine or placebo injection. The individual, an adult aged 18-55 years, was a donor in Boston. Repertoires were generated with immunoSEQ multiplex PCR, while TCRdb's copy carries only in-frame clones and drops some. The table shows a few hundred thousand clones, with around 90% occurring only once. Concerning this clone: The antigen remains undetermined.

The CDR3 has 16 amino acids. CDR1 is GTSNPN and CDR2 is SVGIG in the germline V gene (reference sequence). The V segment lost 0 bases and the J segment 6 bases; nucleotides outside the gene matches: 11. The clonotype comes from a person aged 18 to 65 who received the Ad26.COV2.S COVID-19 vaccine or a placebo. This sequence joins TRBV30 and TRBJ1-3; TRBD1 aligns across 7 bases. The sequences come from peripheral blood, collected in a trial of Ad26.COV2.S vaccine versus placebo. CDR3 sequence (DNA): TGTGCCTGGAGTGTACCGGGGAGGGGGCCCTTAAACACCATATATTTT. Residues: CAWSVPGRGPLNTIYF.